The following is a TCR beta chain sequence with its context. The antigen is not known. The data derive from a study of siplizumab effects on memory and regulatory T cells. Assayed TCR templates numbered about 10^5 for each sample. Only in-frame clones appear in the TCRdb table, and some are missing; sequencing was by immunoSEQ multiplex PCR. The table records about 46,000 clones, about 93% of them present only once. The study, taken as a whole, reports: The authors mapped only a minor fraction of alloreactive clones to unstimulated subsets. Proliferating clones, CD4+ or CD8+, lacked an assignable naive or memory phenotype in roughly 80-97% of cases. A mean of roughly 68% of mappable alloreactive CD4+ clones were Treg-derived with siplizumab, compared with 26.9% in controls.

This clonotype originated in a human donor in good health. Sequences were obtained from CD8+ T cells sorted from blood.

The CDR3 here is CASSSLQLAGHNEQFF. CDR3 nucleotides: TGTGCCAGCAGCTCCCTCCAACTAGCGGGCCACAATGAGCAGTTCTTC. V usage is TRBV11-2 and J usage is TRBJ2-1; TRBD2 matches at 9 bases. The V gene's germline CDR1 is SGHAT and CDR2 FQNNGV. The CDR3 sequence is 16 residues long. V was pared by 4 bases and J by 5 bases, with 9 bases of the junction left unmatched.